The 4 T cell receptor beta chains listed next were all sequenced from one sample in a study of T-cell reconstitution after alpha-beta-depleted transplantation in children (dated by TCRdb to about 2016). Library preparation used PCR. The sample was run on an Illumina HiSeq 2500. To normalize quantification of the TCRbeta repertoire, the TCR libraries were built with molecular barcoding that relied on unique molecular identifiers. Starting from the raw public reads, TCRdb applied fastp trimming at Q25, assembled clones with MiXCR and retained in-frame beta chains. Every CDR3 protein is listed once, alongside the most common genes and DNA of its rows. The sample contains about 200,000 distinct CDR3 sequences, roughly 6.5% of them found a single time. Together, the top ten hold just over 4.5% of the sample. The treatment or condition label corresponds to: allogeneic hematopoietic cell transplantation with graft depleted of TCRalphabeta T cells and CD19 B cells.

This sample comprised PBMCs, obtained before TCRalphabeta/CD19-depleted stem cell transplant. These receptors originate from a girl under three years old with combined immunodeficiency, due to receive a stem cell transplant.

This clonotype was recorded at least ten times. This rearrangement joins TRBV7-9 to TRBJ2-1; D is uncertain. The CDR3 is 15 residues long. Germline V CDR1 and CDR2: SEHNR, FQNEAQ (reference sequence). V lost 0 bases and J 1 base, leaving 7 bases between the germline ends. The CDR3 coding sequence is TGTGCCAGCAGCTTAGCTCTAGGTTCCTACAATGAGCAGTTCTTC. This gives the protein CASSLALGSYNEQFF. Variable domain in full (rest from reference TRBV7-9 and TRBJ2-1): DTGVSQNPRHKITKRGQNVTFRCDPISEHNRLYWYRQTLGQGPEFLTYFQNEAQLEKSRLLSDRFSAERPKGSFSTLEIQRTEQGDSAMYLCASSLALGSYNEQFFGPGTRLTVL.

The chain carries TRBV18 and TRBJ2-1, with D perhaps given as TRBD1 or TRBD2 (5 bases each). Between the trimmed V and J ends, which lost 6 bases and 6 bases, there was a span of 9 bases. Germline V lookup: CDR1 KGHSH, CDR2 LQKENI. This CDR3 contains 12 residues. In DNA, the CDR3 is TGTGCCAGCTCGATTGGGGGCAATGAGCAGTTCTTC. Residues: CASSIGGNEQFF.

This clonotype was seen many times. The V and J genes are TRBV6-5 and TRBJ2-5; maybe TRBD2 (6 bases). The CDR3 length is 15 residues. V lost 0 bases to trimming and J lost 2 bases, with 10 bases between them. Germline V CDR1 and CDR2: MNHEY, SVGAGI. The CDR3 nucleotides read TGTGCCAGCAGTTACTCTGGAGGGCGTCAAGAGACCCAGTACTTC. This translates into CASSYSGGRQETQYF.

This clonotype is medium-sized (0.01 to 0.1%) by share. The V call is TRBV29-1, the J call TRBJ1-2, with D possibly matching TRBD1 (6 bases). The CDR3 totals 13 residues. Trimming cost V 0 bases and J 8 bases, with 13 bases left between them. Germline V gene data show CDR1 as SQVTM and CDR2 as ANQGSEA. CDR3 region: CSVEDQQGGGYTF. The CDR3 nucleotides are TGCAGCGTTGAAGATCAACAGGGCGGCGGCTACACCTTC.